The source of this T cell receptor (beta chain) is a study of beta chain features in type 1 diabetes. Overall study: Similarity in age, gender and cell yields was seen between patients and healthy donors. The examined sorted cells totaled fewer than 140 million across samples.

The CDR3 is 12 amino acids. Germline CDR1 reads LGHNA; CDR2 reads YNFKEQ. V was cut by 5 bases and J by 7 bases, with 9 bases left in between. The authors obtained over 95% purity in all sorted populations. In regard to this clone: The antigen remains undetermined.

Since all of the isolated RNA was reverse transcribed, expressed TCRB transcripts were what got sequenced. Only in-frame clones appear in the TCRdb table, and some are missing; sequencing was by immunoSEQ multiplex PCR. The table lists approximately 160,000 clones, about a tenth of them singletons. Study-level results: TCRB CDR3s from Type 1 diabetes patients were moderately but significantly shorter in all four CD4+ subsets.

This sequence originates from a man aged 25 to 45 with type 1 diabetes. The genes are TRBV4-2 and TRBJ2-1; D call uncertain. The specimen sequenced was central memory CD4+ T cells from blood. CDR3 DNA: TGTGCCAGCAGCTTCGCGCGGAATGAGCAGTTCTTC. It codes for CASSFARNEQFF.